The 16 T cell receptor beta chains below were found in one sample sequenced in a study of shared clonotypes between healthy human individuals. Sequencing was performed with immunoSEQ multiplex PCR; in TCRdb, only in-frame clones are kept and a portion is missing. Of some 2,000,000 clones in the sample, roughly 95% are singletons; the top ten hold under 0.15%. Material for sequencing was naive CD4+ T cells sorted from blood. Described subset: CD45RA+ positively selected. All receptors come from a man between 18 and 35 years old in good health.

CDR3 residues: CASRPPHGGGIDTQYF. Written as DNA, the CDR3 is TGCGCCAGCCGTCCCCCCCACGGCGGGGGTATAGATACGCAGTATTTT. The chain couples TRBV5-1 to TRBJ2-3, with 7 nucleotides matching TRBD2. V trimming: 7 bases; J trimming: 5 bases; junction bases outside the gene matches: 16. The CDR3 is 16 amino acids. Per the germline V gene, CDR1 is SGHRS and CDR2 is YFSETQ.

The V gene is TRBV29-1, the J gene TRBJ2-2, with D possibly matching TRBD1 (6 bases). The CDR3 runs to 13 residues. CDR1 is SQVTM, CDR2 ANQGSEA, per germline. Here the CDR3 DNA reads TGCAGGACCAGGGGTACGGGGACCGGGGAGCTGTTTTTT. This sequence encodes CRTRGTGTGELFF.

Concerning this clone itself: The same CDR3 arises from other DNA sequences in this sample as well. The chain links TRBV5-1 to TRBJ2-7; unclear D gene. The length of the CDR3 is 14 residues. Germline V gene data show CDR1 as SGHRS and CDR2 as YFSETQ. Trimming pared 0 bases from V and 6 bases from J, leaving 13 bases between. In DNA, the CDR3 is TGCGCCAGCAGCTTGGAAGGGTCGGTCCGCGAGCAGTACTTC. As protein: CASSLEGSVREQYF.

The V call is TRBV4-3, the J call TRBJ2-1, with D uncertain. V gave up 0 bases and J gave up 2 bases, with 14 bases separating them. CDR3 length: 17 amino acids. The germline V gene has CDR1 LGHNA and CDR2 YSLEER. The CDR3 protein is CASSQDSLGFPYNEQFF. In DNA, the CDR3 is TGCGCCAGCAGCCAAGATTCTCTAGGGTTCCCCTACAATGAGCAGTTCTTC.

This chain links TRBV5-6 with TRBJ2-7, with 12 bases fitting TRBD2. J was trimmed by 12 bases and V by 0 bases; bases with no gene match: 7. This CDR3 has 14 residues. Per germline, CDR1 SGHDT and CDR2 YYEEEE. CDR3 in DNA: TGTGCCAGCAGCTTGGGACTAGCGGGAGATTCGGCGTACTTC. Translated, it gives CASSLGLAGDSAYF.

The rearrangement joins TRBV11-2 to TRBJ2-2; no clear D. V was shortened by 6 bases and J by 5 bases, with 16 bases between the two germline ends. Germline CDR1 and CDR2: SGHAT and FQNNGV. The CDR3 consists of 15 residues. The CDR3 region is CASRVFLGGTGELFF. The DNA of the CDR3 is TGTGCCAGCAGGGTATTTTTAGGCGGTACCGGGGAGCTGTTTTTT.

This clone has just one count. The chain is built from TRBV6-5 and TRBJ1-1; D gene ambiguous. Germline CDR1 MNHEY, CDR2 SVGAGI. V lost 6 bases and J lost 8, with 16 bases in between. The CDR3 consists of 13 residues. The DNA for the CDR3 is TGTGCCAGCAGGTCAGAACCGGAGGTAGAAGCTTTCTTT. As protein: CASRSEPEVEAFF.

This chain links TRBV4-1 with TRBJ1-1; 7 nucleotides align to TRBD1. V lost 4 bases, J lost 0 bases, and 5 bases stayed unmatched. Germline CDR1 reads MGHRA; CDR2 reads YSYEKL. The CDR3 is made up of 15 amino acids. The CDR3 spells CASSLATGLNTEAFF. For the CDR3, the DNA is TGCGCCAGCAGCCTGGCGACAGGGTTGAACACTGAAGCTTTCTTT.

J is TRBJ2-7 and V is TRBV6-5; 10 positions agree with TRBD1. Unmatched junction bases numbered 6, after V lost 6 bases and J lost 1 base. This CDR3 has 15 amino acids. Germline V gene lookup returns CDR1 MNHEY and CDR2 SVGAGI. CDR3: CASRGDRGESYEQYF. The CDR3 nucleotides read TGTGCCAGCAGAGGGGACAGGGGCGAATCCTACGAGCAGTACTTC.

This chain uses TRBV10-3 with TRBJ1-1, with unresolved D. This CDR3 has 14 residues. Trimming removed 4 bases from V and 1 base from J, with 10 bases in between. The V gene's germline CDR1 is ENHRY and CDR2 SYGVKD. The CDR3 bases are TGTGCCATCAGTGGTACAGTACAGAACACTGAAGCTTTCTTT. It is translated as CAISGTVQNTEAFF.

As DNA, the CDR3 is TGTGCCAGCAGTGCCACGGGACAGCAGAATCAGCCCCAGCATTTT. Translated: CASSATGQQNQPQHF. The rearrangement joins TRBV27 to TRBJ1-5; 7 nucleotides line up with TRBD1. Trimming at V came to 5 bases and at J to 4 bases, leaving 8 bases not matched to a gene. The V gene's germline CDR1 is MNHEY and CDR2 SMNVEV (reference sequence). CDR3 length: 15 amino acids.

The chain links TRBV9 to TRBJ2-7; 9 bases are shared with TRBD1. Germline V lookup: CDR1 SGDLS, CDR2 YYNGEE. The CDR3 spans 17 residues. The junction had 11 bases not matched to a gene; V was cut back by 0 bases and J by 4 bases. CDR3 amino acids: CASSVGIGGQGLYEQYF. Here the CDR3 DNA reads TGTGCCAGCAGCGTAGGGATAGGGGGACAGGGTTTATACGAGCAGTACTTC.

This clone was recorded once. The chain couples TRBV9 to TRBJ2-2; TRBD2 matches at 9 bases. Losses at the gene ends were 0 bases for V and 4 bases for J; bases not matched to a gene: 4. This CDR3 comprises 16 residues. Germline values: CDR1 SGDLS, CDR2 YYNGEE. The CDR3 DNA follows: TGTGCCAGCAGCGTAGGGCTAGCGGGGCCCACCGGGGAGCTGTTTTTT. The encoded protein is CASSVGLAGPTGELFF.

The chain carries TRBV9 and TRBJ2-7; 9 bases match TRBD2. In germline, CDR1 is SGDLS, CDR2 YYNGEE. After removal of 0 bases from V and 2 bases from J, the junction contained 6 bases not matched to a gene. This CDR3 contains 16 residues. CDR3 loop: CASSVEGAGGPYEQYF. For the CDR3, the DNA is TGTGCCAGCAGCGTAGAGGGAGCGGGAGGCCCCTACGAGCAGTACTTC.

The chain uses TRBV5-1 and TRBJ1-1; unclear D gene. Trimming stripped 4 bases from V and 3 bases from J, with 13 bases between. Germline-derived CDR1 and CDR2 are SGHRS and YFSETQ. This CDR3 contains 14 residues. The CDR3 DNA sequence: TGCGCCAGCAGCCTGGGTGGGGTCGACACTGAAGCTTTCTTT. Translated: CASSLGGVDTEAFF.

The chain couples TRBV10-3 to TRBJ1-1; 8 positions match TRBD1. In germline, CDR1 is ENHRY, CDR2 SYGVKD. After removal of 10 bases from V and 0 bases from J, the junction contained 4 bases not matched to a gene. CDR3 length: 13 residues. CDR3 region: CATLTGVNTEAFF. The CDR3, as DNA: TGTGCCACGCTGACAGGGGTGAACACTGAAGCTTTCTTT.